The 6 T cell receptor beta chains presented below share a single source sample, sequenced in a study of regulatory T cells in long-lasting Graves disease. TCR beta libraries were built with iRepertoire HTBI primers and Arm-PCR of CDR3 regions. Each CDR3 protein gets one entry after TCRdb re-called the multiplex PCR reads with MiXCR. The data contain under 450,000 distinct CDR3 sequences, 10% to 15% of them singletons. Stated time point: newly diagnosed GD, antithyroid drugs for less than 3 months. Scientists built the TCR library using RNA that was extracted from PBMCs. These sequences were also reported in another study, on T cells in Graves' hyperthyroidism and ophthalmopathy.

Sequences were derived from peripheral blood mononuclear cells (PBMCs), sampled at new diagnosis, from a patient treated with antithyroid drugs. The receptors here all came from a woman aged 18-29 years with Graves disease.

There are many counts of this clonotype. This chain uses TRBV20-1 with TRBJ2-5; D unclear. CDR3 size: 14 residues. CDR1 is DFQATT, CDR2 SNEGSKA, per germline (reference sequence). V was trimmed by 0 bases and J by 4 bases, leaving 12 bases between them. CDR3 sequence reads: CSARDRSLRETQYF. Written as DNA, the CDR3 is TGCAGTGCTAGAGATAGGAGCTTAAGAGAGACCCAGTACTTC.

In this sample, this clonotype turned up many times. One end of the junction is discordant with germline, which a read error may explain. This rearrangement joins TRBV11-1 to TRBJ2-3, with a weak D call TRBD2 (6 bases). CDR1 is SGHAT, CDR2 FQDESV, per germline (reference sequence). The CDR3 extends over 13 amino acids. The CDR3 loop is CASSQGTLDTQYF. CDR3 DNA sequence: TGCGCCAGCAGCCAAGGGACTTTAGATACGCAGTATTTT.

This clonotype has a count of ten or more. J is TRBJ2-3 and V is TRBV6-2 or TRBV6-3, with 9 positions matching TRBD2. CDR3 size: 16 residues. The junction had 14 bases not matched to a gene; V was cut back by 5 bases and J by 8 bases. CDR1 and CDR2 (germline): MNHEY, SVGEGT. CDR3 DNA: TGTGCCAGCAGTCAGAAGCGGACTAGCGTTCGAGGTACGCAGTATTTT. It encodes CASSQKRTSVRGTQYF.

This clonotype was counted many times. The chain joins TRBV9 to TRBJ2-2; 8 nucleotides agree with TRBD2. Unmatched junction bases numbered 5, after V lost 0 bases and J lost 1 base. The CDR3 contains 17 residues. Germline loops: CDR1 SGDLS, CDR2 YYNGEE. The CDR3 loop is CASSVGGAGGNTGELFF. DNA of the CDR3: TGTGCCAGCAGCGTAGGAGGTGCGGGGGGGAACACCGGGGAGCTGTTTTTT.

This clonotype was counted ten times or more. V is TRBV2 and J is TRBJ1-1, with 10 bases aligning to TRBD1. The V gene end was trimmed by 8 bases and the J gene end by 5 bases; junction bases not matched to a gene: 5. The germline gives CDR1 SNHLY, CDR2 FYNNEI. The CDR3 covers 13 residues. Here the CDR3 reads CASGDRGETEAFF. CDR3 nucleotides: TGTGCCAGCGGGGACAGGGGAGAGACTGAAGCTTTCTTT.

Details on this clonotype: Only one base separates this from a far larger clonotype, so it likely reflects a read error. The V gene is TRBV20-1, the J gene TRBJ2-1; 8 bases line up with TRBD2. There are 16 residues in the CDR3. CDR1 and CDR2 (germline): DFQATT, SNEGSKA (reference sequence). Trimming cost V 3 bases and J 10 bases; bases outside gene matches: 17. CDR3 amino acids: CSASVPGGEVPYEQFF. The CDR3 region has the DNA TGCAGTGCTAGCGTCCCGGGGGGGGAGGTCCCCTACGAGCAGTTCTTC.